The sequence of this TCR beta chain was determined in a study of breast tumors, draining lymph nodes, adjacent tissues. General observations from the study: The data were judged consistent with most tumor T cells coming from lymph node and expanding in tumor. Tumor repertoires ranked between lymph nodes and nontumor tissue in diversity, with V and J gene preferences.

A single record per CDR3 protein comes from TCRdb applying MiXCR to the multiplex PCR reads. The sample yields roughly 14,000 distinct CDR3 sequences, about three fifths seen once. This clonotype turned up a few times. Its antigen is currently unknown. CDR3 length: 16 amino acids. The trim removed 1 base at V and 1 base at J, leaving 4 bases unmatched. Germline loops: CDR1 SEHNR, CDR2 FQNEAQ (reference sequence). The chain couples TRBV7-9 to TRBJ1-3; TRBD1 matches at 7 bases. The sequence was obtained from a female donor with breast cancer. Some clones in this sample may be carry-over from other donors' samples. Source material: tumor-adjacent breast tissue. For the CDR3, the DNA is TGTGCCAGCAGCTTAGGGGGGACAGCTTCTGGAAACACCATATATTTT. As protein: CASSLGGTASGNTIYF.